Below, 2 T cell receptor beta chains from the same sample are listed, as sequenced in a study of Graves' ophthalmopathy and Graves' hyperthyroidism. RNA served as the template for amplifying TCR beta CDR3 regions. Investigators did first-round RT-PCR with HTBI primers, then second-round multiplex PCR. Using its own MiXCR run on the multiplex PCR reads, TCRdb lists one record per CDR3 protein. The data hold 300,000 to 500,000 distinct CDR3 sequences, with less than 20% observed a single time. Sequenced input: peripheral blood. Receptors originate from a woman younger than 30 with stable Graves' hyperthyroidism.

This clonotype was picked up many times. The chain has TRBV5-6 and TRBJ1-5, with TRBD1 as a possible D gene (5 bases). Trimming took 2 bases from V and 0 from J, leaving 15 bases between them. Germline CDR1 SGHDT, CDR2 YYEEEE. The length of the CDR3 is 17 residues. As DNA, the CDR3 is TGTGCCAGCAGCTTCTATGCTCGGGGGAATAGCAATCAGCCCCAGCATTTT. Its translation is CASSFYARGNSNQPQHF.

This clonotype appeared a few times. An end of the junction does not agree with germline; a read error may underlie this. V gene TRBV7-3 combines with J gene TRBJ2-2; D tentatively reads TRBD1 or TRBD2 (5 bases each). CDR1 is SGHTA and CDR2 is FQGTGA in the germline V gene. The CDR3 consists of 14 residues. CDR3 in DNA: TGTGCCAGCAGCTTAAGGGGCAACACCGGGGAGCCGTTTTTT. Its protein product is CASSLRGNTGEPFF. Complete variable domain (other parts from reference TRBV7-3 and TRBJ2-2): GAGVSQTPSNKVTEKGKYVELRCDPISGHTALYWYRQSLGQGPEFLIYFQGTGAADDSGLPNDRFFAVRPEGSVSTLKIQRTERGDSAVYLCASSLRGNTGEPFFGEGSRLTVL.